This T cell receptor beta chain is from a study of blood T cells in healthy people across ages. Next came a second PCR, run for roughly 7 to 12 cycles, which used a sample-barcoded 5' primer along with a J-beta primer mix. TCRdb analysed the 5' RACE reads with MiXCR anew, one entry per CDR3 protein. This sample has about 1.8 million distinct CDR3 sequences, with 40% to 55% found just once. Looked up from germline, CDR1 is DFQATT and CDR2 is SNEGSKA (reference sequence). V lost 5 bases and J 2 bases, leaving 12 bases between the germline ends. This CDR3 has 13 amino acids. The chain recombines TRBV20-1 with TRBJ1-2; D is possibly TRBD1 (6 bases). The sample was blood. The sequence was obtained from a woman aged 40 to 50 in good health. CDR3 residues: CSARDILNYGYTF. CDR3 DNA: TGCAGTGCTCGGGACATTTTAAACTATGGCTACACCTTC.